The subject of this entry is one TCR beta chain. This CDR3 comprises 18 residues. The J segment lost 5 bases and the V segment lost 1 base, leaving 12 bases of the junction unmatched. The germline CDR1 and CDR2 sequences are MGHDK and SYGVNS. The method was immunoSEQ multiplex PCR; TCRdb's version includes in-frame clones alone and lacks a portion of them. The sample holds roughly 43,000 clones, about 87% seen once. These data are taken from a study of blood T cell repertoires in COVID-19. Study at large: The United States, Italy and Spain supplied acute and convalescent COVID-19 samples. PBMCs, B-cell-depleted T cells, or T cells provided the cDNA or gDNA that made up the material.

The clonotype comes from a man in his 60s with active COVID-19. The V gene is TRBV25-1, the J gene TRBJ2-7; 12 nucleotides agree with TRBD2. Sequenced sample: peripheral blood. CDR3 amino acids: CASSEFVTSGRRKHEQYF. The CDR3 DNA follows: TGTGCCAGCAGTGAATTTGTGACTAGCGGGAGACGAAAACACGAGCAGTACTTC.